This T cell receptor (beta chain) was profiled in a study of graft-versus-host responses after intestinal transplantation. Study context: Anti-thymocyte globulin induction, then tacrolimus and steroids for around 3 years, went to all recipients.

Assay used: immunoSEQ multiplex PCR; TCRdb lists only in-frame clones, some missing. The data contain tens of thousands of clones, about 90% of them singletons. Per the germline V gene, CDR1 is MDHEN and CDR2 is SYDVKM. The CDR3 contains 12 residues. V shed 3 bases and J shed 4 bases, with 6 bases lying between them. This clonotype originated in a human patient who received an intestinal transplant, so some T cells may come from the graft donor. The sequencing here drew on PBMCs, taken about 120 days after intestinal transplantation. This sequence joins TRBV28 and TRBJ2-5; D gene ambiguous. CDR3 loop: CASSLVRETQYF. For the CDR3, the DNA is TGTGCCAGCAGTTTGGTGCGAGAGACCCAGTACTTC.